A single sample is the source of the 30 T cell receptor beta chains below, sequenced in a study of cytomegalovirus exposure and HLA in healthy donors. The PCR was carried out with 60 Vbeta primers and 13 Jbeta primers. Method: immunoSEQ multiplex PCR; TCRdb's copy keeps in-frame clones and lacks some. Altogether under 120,000 clones are present, about three quarters being singletons, with the ten largest covering about 5.2%. The sample comprised PBMCs. The source of these receptors is a female donor in good health and CMV-seropositive.

This rearrangement joins TRBV10-2 to TRBJ1-2; no firm D call. CDR1 WSHSY and CDR2 SAAADI come from the germline V gene. The germline V and J ends were trimmed by 4 bases and 7 bases, with 10 bases remaining between them. There are 12 residues in the CDR3. In DNA, the CDR3 is TGCGCCAGCAGTGTCAGAGCGGGTGGCTACACCTTC. Translated, it gives CASSVRAGGYTF.

The sample holds a few counts of this clone. This chain connects TRBV7-3 to TRBJ2-6, with TRBD1 matching over 7 bases. Per germline, CDR1 SGHTA and CDR2 FQGTGA. J gave up 0 bases and V 2 bases, and 4 bases lay outside the gene matches. CDR3 length equals 17 residues. DNA of the CDR3: TGTGCCAGCAGCTTAGGGACAGCCCCCTCTGGGGCCAACGTCCTGACTTTC. Protein product: CASSLGTAPSGANVLTF.

This clone was counted a single time. The J gene is TRBJ2-7, the V gene TRBV28; D perhaps matches TRBD2 (5 bases). V was pared by 6 bases and J by 6 bases, with 12 bases between. This CDR3 has 12 residues. The germline CDR1 and CDR2 sequences are MDHEN and SYDVKM. CDR3 region: CASREGKSEQYF. The CDR3 DNA sequence: TGTGCCAGCAGAGAGGGAAAGAGCGAGCAGTACTTC. Looking up the rest from reference TRBV28 and TRBJ2-7 gives the full variable domain: DVKVTQSSRYLVKRTGEKVFLECVQDMDHENMFWYRQDPGLGLRLIYFSYDVKMKEKGDIPEGYSVSREKKERFSLILESASTNQTSMYLCASREGKSEQYFGPGTRLTVT.

The CDR3 sequence is CASSLGGSNTEAFF. CDR3 DNA sequence: TGTGCCAGTAGCCTTGGCGGATCGAACACTGAAGCTTTCTTT. This chain joins TRBV19 and TRBJ1-1; D not resolved. This CDR3 has 14 residues. Germline lookup yields CDR1 LNHDA and CDR2 SQIVND (reference sequence). V lost 6 bases, J lost 1 base, and 12 bases lay in between.

The rearrangement uses TRBV28 and TRBJ2-7; 8 bases match TRBD1. Trimming at V came to 3 bases and at J to 6 bases, leaving 4 bases not matched to a gene. This CDR3 comprises 13 residues. Germline V CDR1 and CDR2: MDHEN, SYDVKM. DNA of the CDR3: TGTGCCAGCAGTTTCACAGGGGGTTCCGAGCAGTACTTC. Translating gives CASSFTGGSEQYF.

This chain links TRBV6-6 with TRBJ1-6; TRBD1 is a possible D gene (5 bases). From germline, CDR1 is MNHNY and CDR2 SVGAGI (reference sequence). Trimming cost V 8 bases and J 7 bases, with 9 bases left between them. CDR3 size: 12 residues. The CDR3 DNA sequence: TGTGCCAGCGGCGGGGGAAATTCACCCCTCCACTTT. Encoded protein: CASGGGNSPLHF.

The chain links TRBV6-1 to TRBJ1-1, with D maybe TRBD1 (6 bases). This CDR3 comprises 15 residues. CDR1 is MNHNS, CDR2 SASEGT, per germline. Deletions cut 6 bases from V and 1 base from J, with 15 bases between. The CDR3 DNA sequence: TGTGCCAGCAGCGACCTAGGACAGCCGAACACTGAAGCTTTCTTT. It yields the protein CASSDLGQPNTEAFF.

In this sample, this clone turned up a few times. The V call is TRBV11-2, the J call TRBJ2-7; 7 nucleotides line up with TRBD2. This CDR3 is built from 14 residues. Germline values: CDR1 SGHAT, CDR2 FQNNGV. Losses at the gene ends were 3 bases for V and 4 bases for J; bases not matched to a gene: 6. CDR3 residues: CASSLQAGRYEQYF. The CDR3, as DNA: TGTGCCAGCAGCTTGCAAGCGGGACGATACGAGCAGTACTTC.

The rearrangement uses TRBV10-3 and TRBJ2-1; 8 bases line up with TRBD1. Germline lookup yields CDR1 ENHRY and CDR2 SYGVKD. This CDR3 has 13 amino acids. Unmatched junction bases numbered 2, after V lost 6 bases and J lost 4 bases. Written as DNA, the CDR3 is TGTGCCATCAGGGACAGGGAATACAATGAGCAGTTCTTC. As protein: CAIRDREYNEQFF.

This clone was recorded at least ten times. CDR3 region: CASNAPSGGGTDTQYF. Written as DNA, the CDR3 is TGTGCCAGCAATGCCCCTAGCGGGGGGGGCACAGATACGCAGTATTTT. This sequence joins TRBV2 and TRBJ2-3; 12 bases agree with TRBD2. V shed 7 bases and J 1 base; nucleotides not matched to a gene: 6. The CDR3 is made up of 16 amino acids. Germline V gene sequence: CDR1 SNHLY, CDR2 FYNNEI. Full variable domain (missing parts from reference TRBV2 and TRBJ2-3): EPEVTQTPSHQVTQMGQEVILRCVPISNHLYFYWYRQILGQKVEFLVSFYNNEISEKSEIFDDQFSVERPDGSNFTLKIRSTKLEDSAMYFCASNAPSGGGTDTQYFGPGTRLTVL.

The V and J genes are TRBV18 and TRBJ2-5; 9 bases align to TRBD1. This CDR3 has 15 residues. V lost 4 bases, J lost 3 bases, and 6 bases stayed unmatched. CDR1 is KGHSH, CDR2 LQKENI, per germline. The CDR3 region has the DNA TGTGCCAGCTCACAGAACAGGGGGCAGGAAGAGACCCAGTACTTC. It encodes CASSQNRGQEETQYF.

The genes are TRBV5-1 and TRBJ2-1; 9 bases align to TRBD2. The CDR3 covers 16 residues. Looked up from germline, CDR1 is SGHRS and CDR2 is YFSETQ. Trimming took 4 bases from V and 5 from J; bases not matched to a gene: 10. The CDR3 loop is CASSGVAGGRHNEQFF. The CDR3 DNA reads TGCGCCAGCAGCGGGGTGGCGGGGGGGAGACACAATGAGCAGTTCTTC.

V is TRBV6-5 and J is TRBJ1-3; D is possibly TRBD1 (6 bases). The germline V gene encodes CDR1 MNHEY and CDR2 SVGAGI. The CDR3 is 15 amino acids. V was clipped by 2 bases and J by 2 bases, with 10 bases between them. The CDR3, as DNA: TGTGCCAGCAGTTACGGGTCAGGGGCTGGAAACACCATATATTTT. The encoded protein is CASSYGSGAGNTIYF.

This clone was observed a handful of times. This chain links TRBV7-6 with TRBJ1-1, with 10 bases lining up with TRBD1. The CDR3 length is 14 residues. J lost 5 bases, V lost 5 bases, and 5 bases had no gene match. Germline loops: CDR1 SGHVS, CDR2 FNYEAQ. CDR3 region: CASSPDRGLTEAFF. DNA of the CDR3: TGTGCCAGCAGCCCAGACAGGGGGCTAACTGAAGCTTTCTTT.

This clone was seen once. V usage is TRBV29-1 and J usage is TRBJ2-4; possibly TRBD2 for D (6 bases). The CDR3 has 13 amino acids. V was cut by 0 bases and J by 7 bases, with 10 bases left in between. Germline CDR1 SQVTM, CDR2 ANQGSEA. CDR3 sequence reads: CSVEDLGSNIQYF. DNA of the CDR3: TGCAGCGTTGAAGATCTCGGGAGCAACATTCAGTACTTC.

This rearrangement joins TRBV5-4 to TRBJ1-4, with 7 nucleotides matching TRBD1. Losses at the gene ends were 1 base for V and 1 base for J; bases not matched to a gene: 4. Germline V gene data show CDR1 as SGHNT and CDR2 as YYREEE (reference sequence). The CDR3 runs to 16 residues. This CDR3 is CASSLKRTGTNEKLFF. CDR3 in DNA: TGTGCCAGCAGCTTGAAAAGGACAGGAACTAATGAAAAACTGTTTTTT.

This clone was counted only a few times. This chain connects TRBV6-6 to TRBJ2-7, with 7 bases fitting TRBD1. CDR1 and CDR2 from the germline V gene are MNHNY and SVGAGI (reference sequence). The CDR3 has 15 amino acids. The trim removed 2 bases at V and 3 bases at J, leaving 7 bases unmatched. DNA for the CDR3: TGTGCCAGCAGTTACCGTCCGGGACAGATCTACGAGCAGTACTTC. Its protein is CASSYRPGQIYEQYF.

This chain links TRBV18 with TRBJ1-5, with 7 bases fitting TRBD1. Germline trimming cut 6 bases from V and 7 bases from J; bases unmatched to any gene: 9. The CDR3 extends over 14 amino acids. In germline, CDR1 is KGHSH, CDR2 LQKENI. CDR3 bases: TGTGCCAGCTCTCAAGGACAGGAGCGCCAGCCCCAGCATTTT. As protein: CASSQGQERQPQHF.

V is TRBV5-1 and J is TRBJ2-7; 7 bases map to TRBD2. CDR1 is SGHRS, CDR2 YFSETQ, per germline. V dropped 0 bases and J dropped 3; count of bases not matched to a gene: 6. This CDR3 is built from 15 residues. In DNA form, the CDR3 reads TGCGCCAGCAGCTTGGATCCGGGAGGAAACTACGAGCAGTACTTC. Its protein product is CASSLDPGGNYEQYF.

The V gene is TRBV9, the J gene TRBJ2-3, with TRBD2 matching 9 bases. This CDR3 has 15 residues. Germline V gene data show CDR1 as SGDLS and CDR2 as YYNGEE. V trimming: 7 bases; J trimming: 0 bases; junction bases outside the gene matches: 6. Written as DNA, the CDR3 is TGTGCCAGCTCACGTAGCGGGGGAAGCACAGATACGCAGTATTTT. Encoded protein: CASSRSGGSTDTQYF. Using reference TRBV9 and TRBJ2-3 for the parts outside the CDR3, the full variable domain is DSGVTQTPKHLITATGQRVTLRCSPRSGDLSVYWYQQSLDQGLQFLIQYYNGEERAKGNILERFSAQQFPDLHSELNLSSLELGDSALYFCASSRSGGSTDTQYFGPGTRLTVL.

This clone was picked up one time. The chain is built from TRBV27 and TRBJ1-5; 7 bases agree with TRBD1. This CDR3 has 14 amino acids. The junction had 6 bases not matched to a gene; V was cut back by 5 bases and J by 5 bases. Germline CDR1 MNHEY, CDR2 SMNVEV (reference sequence). CDR3 amino acids: CASSPTGEHQPQHF. In nucleotides, the CDR3 is TGTGCCAGCAGTCCTACAGGGGAACATCAGCCCCAGCATTTT.

This chain links TRBV9 with TRBJ2-3; D is possibly TRBD1 (6 bases). CDR1 is SGDLS, CDR2 YYNGEE, per germline. The CDR3 contains 15 residues. Trimming removed 5 bases at V and 0 bases at J, with 13 bases between. For the CDR3, the DNA is TGTGCCAGCAGTCTTCAGGGGCGAAGCACAGATACGCAGTATTTT. Translated: CASSLQGRSTDTQYF.

This clone was seen a few times. The J gene is TRBJ1-5, the V gene TRBV7-9, with 10 bases lining up with TRBD1. The V gene end was trimmed by 5 bases and the J gene end by 1 base; junction bases not matched to a gene: 8. Germline assignment: CDR1 SEHNR and CDR2 FQNEAQ (reference sequence). The CDR3 runs to 17 residues. CDR3 protein: CASSLGTGDWSNQPQHF. The DNA of the CDR3 is TGTGCCAGCAGCCTCGGGACAGGGGATTGGAGCAATCAGCCCCAGCATTTT.

The chain has TRBV9 and TRBJ2-1; 15 bases align to TRBD2. The CDR3 length is 16 residues. V shed 4 bases and J 9 bases; nucleotides not matched to a gene: 8. The germline CDR1 and CDR2 sequences are SGDLS and YYNGEE. CDR3 residues: CASSPRTSGGAGEQFF. The CDR3 DNA sequence: TGTGCCAGCAGCCCGCGGACTAGCGGGGGGGCGGGTGAGCAGTTCTTC.

The chain employs TRBV27 and TRBJ1-1; no definite D call. Looked up from germline, CDR1 is MNHEY and CDR2 is SMNVEV (reference sequence). This CDR3 region has 13 residues. The germline V and J ends were trimmed by 6 bases and 6 bases, with 14 bases remaining between them. The CDR3 coding sequence is TGTGCCAGCAGAGGGCGGGTCGGATCTGAAGCTTTCTTT. The encoded protein is CASRGRVGSEAFF.

The J gene is TRBJ1-5, the V gene TRBV2; 8 positions match TRBD1. The CDR3 is 13 amino acids. V was pared by 4 bases and J by 9 bases, with 5 bases of the junction left unmatched. The germline V gene has CDR1 SNHLY and CDR2 FYNNEI. CDR3 DNA: TGTGCCAGCAGTGGGGACAGGCTGCGGCCCCAGCATTTT. Amino acids: CASSGDRLRPQHF.

This clone came up once. The chain is built from TRBV30 and TRBJ1-5; a weak D match, TRBD1 (5 bases). The germline V and J ends were trimmed by 0 bases and 2 bases, with 5 bases remaining between them. The CDR3 consists of 13 residues. Germline V CDR1 and CDR2: GTSNPN, SVGIG (reference sequence). The CDR3 sequence: CAWSVQGNQPQHF. The DNA of the CDR3 is TGTGCCTGGAGTGTACAGGGCAATCAGCCCCAGCATTTT.

The chain uses TRBV30 and TRBJ1-1; 9 bases fit TRBD1. Germline CDR1 is GTSNPN and CDR2 is SVGIG (reference sequence). Trimming took 3 bases from V and 0 from J; bases not matched to a gene: 11. The CDR3 runs to 17 residues. The CDR3 loop reads CAWREPGQGGMNTEAFF. CDR3 coding DNA: TGTGCCTGGAGGGAGCCGGGACAGGGTGGCATGAACACTGAAGCTTTCTTT.

The J gene is TRBJ1-4, the V gene TRBV5-1; 7 bases agree with TRBD1. Losses at the gene ends were 0 bases for V and 8 bases for J; bases not matched to a gene: 4. Germline-derived CDR1 and CDR2 are SGHRS and YFSETQ. The CDR3 is 14 amino acids. CDR3 DNA: TGCGCCAGCAGCTTGGACAGGGGATGGGAAAAACTGTTTTTT. It codes for CASSLDRGWEKLFF. Complete variable domain (other parts from reference TRBV5-1 and TRBJ1-4): KAGVTQTPRYLIKTRGQQVTLSCSPISGHRSVSWYQQTPGQGLQFLFEYFSETQRNKGNFPGRFSGRQFSNSRSEMNVSTLELGDSALYLCASSLDRGWEKLFFGSGTQLSVL.

This clone was seen more than once but under ten times. The V and J genes are TRBV6-1 and TRBJ1-2; 9 nucleotides line up with TRBD1. Germline V CDR1 and CDR2: MNHNS, SASEGT. V was clipped by 5 bases and J by 6 bases; unmatched bases: 10. The CDR3 sequence is 15 residues long. DNA of the CDR3: TGTGCCAGCAGTCTGGAACAGGGGGCAGTGGATGGCTACACCTTC. Protein sequence: CASSLEQGAVDGYTF.